This is a list of T cell receptor beta chains from one sample in a study of cytomegalovirus exposure and HLA in healthy donors. Sequencing used immunoSEQ multiplex PCR; TCRdb keeps in-frame clones, though not all of them. The sample holds roughly 44,000 clones; 81% are singletons and the top ten take around 3%. Sample: PBMCs. The receptors derive from a man aged 50-60 years in good health and CMV-seronegative. Both conserved end residues are part of each CDR3. D genes are given only for firm matches. Expanded clones are given a class, and other clones once, few, many or no size at all.

v_call,j_call,d_call,clone_size,cdr3_aa,cdr3_nt
TRBV7-2,TRBJ2-6,TRBD1,.,CASSSDRPRSGANVLTF,TGTGCCAGCAGCTCGGACAGGCCCCGCTCTGGGGCCAACGTCCTGACTTTC
TRBV27,TRBJ2-5,.,.,CASSFFPPDRGETQYF,TGTGCCAGCAGTTTTTTCCCCCCTGACCGAGGGGAGACCCAGTACTTC
TRBV6-1,TRBJ2-5,TRBD1,.,CASSVGTGDVRRETQYF,TGTGCCAGCAGTGTGGGGACAGGGGACGTCCGGAGGGAGACCCAGTACTTC
TRBV14,TRBJ1-2,TRBD1,.,CASSQVDRGHGHGYTF,TGTGCCAGCAGCCAAGTTGACAGGGGGCATGGACATGGCTACACCTTC
TRBV7-9,TRBJ2-4,.,.,CSSSLVGGAKNIQYF,TGTTCCAGCAGCTTAGTGGGGGGTGCCAAAAACATTCAGTACTTC
TRBV5-4,TRBJ1-6,TRBD1,.,CASSFPGQGATPLHF,TGTGCCAGCAGCTTCCCGGGACAGGGTGCAACACCCCTCCACTTT
TRBV9,TRBJ2-1,TRBD2,.,CASSKTGTSYNEQFF,TGTGCCAGCAGCAAGACCGGGACTAGCTACAATGAGCAGTTCTTC
TRBV15,TRBJ1-6,.,.,CATSRDRQGTGPPLHF,TGTGCCACCAGCAGAGATCGGCAGGGAACGGGCCCACCCCTCCACTTT
TRBV6-6,TRBJ2-3,.,.,CASSRTIPADTQYF,TGTGCCAGCAGTCGGACTATCCCAGCAGATACGCAGTATTTT
TRBV7-9,TRBJ1-1,.,.,CASSVYSLLNTEAFF,TGTGCCAGCAGTGTTTATTCTCTACTGAACACTGAAGCTTTCTTT
TRBV19,TRBJ2-2,TRBD1,.,CASRLDRMNTGELFF,TGTGCCAGTAGGCTGGACAGGATGAACACCGGGGAGCTGTTTTTT
TRBV5-6,TRBJ1-2,.,.,CASSLVNSGVGYTF,TGTGCCAGCAGCTTGGTAAACTCGGGGGTTGGCTACACCTTC
TRBV5-1,TRBJ2-7,.,.,CASSLEGAGAEQYF,TGCGCCAGCAGCTTGGAGGGTGCAGGGGCCGAGCAGTACTTC
TRBV10-1,TRBJ1-6,TRBD1,.,CASSFWTGKSSPLHF,TGCGCCAGCAGCTTCTGGACAGGGAAAAGTTCACCCCTCCACTTT
TRBV5-6,TRBJ1-2,.,few,CASSLARAGFGYTF,TGTGCCAGCAGCTTGGCAAGGGCGGGGTTCGGCTACACCTTC